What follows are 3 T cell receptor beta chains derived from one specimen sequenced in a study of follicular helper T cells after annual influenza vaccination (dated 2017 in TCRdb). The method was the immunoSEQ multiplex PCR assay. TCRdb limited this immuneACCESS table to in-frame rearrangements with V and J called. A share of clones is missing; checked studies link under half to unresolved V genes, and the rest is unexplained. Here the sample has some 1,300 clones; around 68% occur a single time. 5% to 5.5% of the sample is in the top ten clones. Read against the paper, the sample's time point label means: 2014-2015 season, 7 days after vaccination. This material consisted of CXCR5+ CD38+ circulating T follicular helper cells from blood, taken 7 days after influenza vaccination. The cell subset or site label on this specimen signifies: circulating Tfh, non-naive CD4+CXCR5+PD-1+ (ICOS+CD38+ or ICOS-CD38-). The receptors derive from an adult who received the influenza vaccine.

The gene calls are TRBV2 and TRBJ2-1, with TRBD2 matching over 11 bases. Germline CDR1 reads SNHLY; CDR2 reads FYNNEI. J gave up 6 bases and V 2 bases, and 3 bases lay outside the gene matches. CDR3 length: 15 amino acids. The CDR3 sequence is CASSETSGGGNEQFF. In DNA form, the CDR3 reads TGTGCCAGCAGTGAAACTAGCGGGGGTGGCAATGAGCAGTTCTTC.

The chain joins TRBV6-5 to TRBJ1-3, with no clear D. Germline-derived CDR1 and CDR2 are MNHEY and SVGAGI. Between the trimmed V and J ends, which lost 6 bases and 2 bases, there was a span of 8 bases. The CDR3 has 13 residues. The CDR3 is CASSSGAGNTIYF. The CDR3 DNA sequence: TGTGCCAGCAGCTCAGGAGCTGGAAACACCATATATTTT.

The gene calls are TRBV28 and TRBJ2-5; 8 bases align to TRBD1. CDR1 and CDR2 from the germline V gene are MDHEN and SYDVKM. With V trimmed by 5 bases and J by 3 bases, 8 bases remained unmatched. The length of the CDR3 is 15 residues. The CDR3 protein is CASSGAGQGEETQYF. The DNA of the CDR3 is TGTGCCAGCAGTGGCGCAGGACAGGGAGAAGAGACCCAGTACTTC.